This T cell receptor (beta chain) was found in a study of blood T cell repertoires in COVID-19. Overall study context: Acute and convalescent COVID-19 samples came from the United States, Italy and Spain. In each case, the material was cDNA or gDNA derived from T cells, B-cell-depleted T cells, or PBMCs.

The CDR3 runs to 15 residues. Germline V gene lookup returns CDR1 SGHVS and CDR2 FQNEAQ. V lost 2 bases to trimming and J lost 2 bases, with 12 bases between them. Authors' methods: Nucleated cell counts were estimated from reference gene primer amplification. The repertoire was sequenced with immunoSEQ multiplex PCR; TCRdb's copy has only in-frame clones and lacks some. D and trimming were read from the DNA, whereas the V and J calls and clone size are those reported in that table. This sample has roughly 190,000 clones; over 70% occur once, and the top ten carry 6.9%. This clonotype was obtained from a man aged 55-75 years with acute or convalescent COVID-19. The sequenced sample consisted of peripheral blood. The genes are TRBV7-8 and TRBJ1-2, with a weak D call TRBD1 (5 bases). The DNA for the CDR3 is TGTGCCAGCAGCTTATTAGGGAAGGGGAACTATGGCTACACCTTC. Translated: CASSLLGKGNYGYTF.